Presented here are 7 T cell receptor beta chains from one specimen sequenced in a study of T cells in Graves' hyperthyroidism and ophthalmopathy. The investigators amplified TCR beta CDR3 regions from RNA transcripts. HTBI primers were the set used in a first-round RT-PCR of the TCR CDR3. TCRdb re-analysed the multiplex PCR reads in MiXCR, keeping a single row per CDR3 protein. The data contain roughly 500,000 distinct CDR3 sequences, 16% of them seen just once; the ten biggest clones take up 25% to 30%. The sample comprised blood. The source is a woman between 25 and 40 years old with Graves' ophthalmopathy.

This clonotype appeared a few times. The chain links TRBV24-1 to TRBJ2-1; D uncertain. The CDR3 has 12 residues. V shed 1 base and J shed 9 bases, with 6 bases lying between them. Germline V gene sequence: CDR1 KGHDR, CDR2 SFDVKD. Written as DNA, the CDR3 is TGTGCCACCAGTGATTTCCGTGGTGAGCAGTTCTTC. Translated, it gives CATSDFRGEQFF.

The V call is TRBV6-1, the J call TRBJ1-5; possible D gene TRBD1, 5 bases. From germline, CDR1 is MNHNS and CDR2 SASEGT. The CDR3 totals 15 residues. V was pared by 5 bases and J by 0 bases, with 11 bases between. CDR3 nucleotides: TGTGCCAGCAGTCAGGGAAGACTTAGCAATCAGCCCCAGCATTTT. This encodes CASSQGRLSNQPQHF.

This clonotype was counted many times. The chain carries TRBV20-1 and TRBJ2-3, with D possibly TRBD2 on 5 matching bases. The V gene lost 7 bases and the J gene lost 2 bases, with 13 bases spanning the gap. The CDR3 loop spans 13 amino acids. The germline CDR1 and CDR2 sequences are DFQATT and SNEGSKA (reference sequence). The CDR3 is CSVNEGTTDTQYF. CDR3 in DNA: TGCAGTGTCAACGAGGGAACCACAGATACGCAGTATTTT.

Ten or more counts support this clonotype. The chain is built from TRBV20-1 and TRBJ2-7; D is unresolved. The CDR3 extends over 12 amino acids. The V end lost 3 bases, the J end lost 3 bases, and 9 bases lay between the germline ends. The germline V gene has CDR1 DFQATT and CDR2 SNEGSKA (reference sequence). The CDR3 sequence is CSARLQLYEQYF. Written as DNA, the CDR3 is TGCAGTGCTAGGTTACAGCTCTACGAGCAGTACTTC.

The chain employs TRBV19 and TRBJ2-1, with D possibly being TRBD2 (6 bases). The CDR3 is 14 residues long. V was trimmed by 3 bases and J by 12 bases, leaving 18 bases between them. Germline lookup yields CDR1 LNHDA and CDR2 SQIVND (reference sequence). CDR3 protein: CASSMASGREWQFF. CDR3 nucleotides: TGTGCCAGTAGTATGGCGAGCGGGCGAGAATGGCAGTTCTTC.

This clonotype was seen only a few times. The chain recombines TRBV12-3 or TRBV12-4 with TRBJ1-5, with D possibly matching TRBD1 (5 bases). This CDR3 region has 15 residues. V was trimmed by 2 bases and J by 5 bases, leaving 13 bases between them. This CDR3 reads CASSLRGRFDQPQHF. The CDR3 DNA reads TGTGCCAGCAGTTTAAGGGGCAGATTCGATCAGCCCCAGCATTTT.

The CDR3 bases are TGTGCCAGTGGGGGGACAGCTTTTAATTCACCCCTCCACTTT. It is translated as CASGGTAFNSPLHF. The chain carries TRBV12-3 or TRBV12-4 and TRBJ1-6; TRBD1 agrees at 7 bases. With 9 bases clipped from V and 6 bases from J, the junction kept 8 bases outside the gene matches. CDR3 size: 14 residues.